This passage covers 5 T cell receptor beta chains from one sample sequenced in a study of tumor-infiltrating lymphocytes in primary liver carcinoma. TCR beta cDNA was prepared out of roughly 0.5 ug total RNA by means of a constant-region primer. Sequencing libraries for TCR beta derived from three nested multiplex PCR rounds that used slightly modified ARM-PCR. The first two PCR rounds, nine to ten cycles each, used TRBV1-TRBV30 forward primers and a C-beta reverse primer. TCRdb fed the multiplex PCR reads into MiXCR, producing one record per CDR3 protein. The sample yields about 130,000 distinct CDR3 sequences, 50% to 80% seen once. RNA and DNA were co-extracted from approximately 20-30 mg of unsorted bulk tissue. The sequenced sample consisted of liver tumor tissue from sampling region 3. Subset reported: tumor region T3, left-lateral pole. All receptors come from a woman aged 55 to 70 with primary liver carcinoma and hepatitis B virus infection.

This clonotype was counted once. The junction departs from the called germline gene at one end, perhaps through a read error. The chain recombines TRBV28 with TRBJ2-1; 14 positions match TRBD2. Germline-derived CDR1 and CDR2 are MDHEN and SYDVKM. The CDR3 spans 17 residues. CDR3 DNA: TGTGCCAGCAGTGGGACTAGCGGGAGTCGGTCCTACAATGAGCTGTTCTTC. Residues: CASSGTSGSRSYNELFF.

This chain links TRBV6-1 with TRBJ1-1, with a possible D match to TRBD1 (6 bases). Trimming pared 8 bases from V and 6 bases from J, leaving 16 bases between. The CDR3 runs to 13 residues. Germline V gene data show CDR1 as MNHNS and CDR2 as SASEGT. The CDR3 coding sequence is TGTGCCAGCGACTTCGCTGAGGGGGCTGAAGCTTTCTTT. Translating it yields CASDFAEGAEAFF.

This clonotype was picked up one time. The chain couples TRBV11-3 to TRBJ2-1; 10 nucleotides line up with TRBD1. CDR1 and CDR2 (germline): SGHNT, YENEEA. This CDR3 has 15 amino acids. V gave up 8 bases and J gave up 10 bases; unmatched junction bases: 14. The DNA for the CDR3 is TGTGCCAGCGCAGACAGGGGGCGAACCGGGAAAGAGCAGTTCTTC. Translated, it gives CASADRGRTGKEQFF.

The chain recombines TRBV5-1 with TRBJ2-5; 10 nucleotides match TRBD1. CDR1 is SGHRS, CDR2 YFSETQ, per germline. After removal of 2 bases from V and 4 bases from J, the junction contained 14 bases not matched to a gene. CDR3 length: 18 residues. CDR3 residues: CASSFQRAGQGVLETQYF. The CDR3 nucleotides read TGCGCCAGCAGCTTCCAACGCGCCGGACAGGGGGTTTTAGAGACCCAGTACTTC.

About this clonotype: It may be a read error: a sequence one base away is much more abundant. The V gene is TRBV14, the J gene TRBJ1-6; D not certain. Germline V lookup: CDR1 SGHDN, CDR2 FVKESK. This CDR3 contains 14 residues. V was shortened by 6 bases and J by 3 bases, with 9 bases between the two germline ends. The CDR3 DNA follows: TGTGCCAGCAGACGCGGACTCTATAATTCACCCCTCCACTTT. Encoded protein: CASRRGLYNSPLHF. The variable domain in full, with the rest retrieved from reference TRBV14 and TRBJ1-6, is EAGVTQFPSHSVIEKGQTVTLRCDPISGHDNLYWYRRVMGKEIKFLLHFVKESKQDESGMPNNRFLAERTGGTYSTLKVQPAELEDSGVYFCASRRGLYNSPLHFGNGTRLTVT.